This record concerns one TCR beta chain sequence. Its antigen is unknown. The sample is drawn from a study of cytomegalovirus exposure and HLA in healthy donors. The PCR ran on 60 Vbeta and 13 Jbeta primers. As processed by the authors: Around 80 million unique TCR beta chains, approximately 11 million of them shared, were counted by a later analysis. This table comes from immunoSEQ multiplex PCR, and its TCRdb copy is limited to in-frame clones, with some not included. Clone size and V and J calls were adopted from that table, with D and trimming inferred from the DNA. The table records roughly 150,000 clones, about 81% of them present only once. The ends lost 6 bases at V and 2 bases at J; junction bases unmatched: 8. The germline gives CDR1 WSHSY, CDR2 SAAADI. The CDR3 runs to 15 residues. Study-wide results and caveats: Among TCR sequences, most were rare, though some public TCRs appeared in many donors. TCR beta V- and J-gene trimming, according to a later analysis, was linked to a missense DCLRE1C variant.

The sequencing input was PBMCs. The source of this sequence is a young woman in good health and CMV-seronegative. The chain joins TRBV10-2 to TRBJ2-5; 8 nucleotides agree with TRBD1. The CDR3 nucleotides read TGCGCCAGCAGGCGACAGGGGCCTATACAAGAGACCCAGTACTTC. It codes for CASRRQGPIQETQYF.